The rows below give T cell receptor beta chains drawn from one sample of a study of blood T cells in healthy people across ages. Via MiXCR, TCRdb re-called the 5' RACE reads, giving one row per CDR3 protein. The sample has hundreds of thousands of distinct CDR3 sequences; around 43% are singletons. Specimen: blood. All receptors come from a man between 60 and 70 years old in good health. The CDR3 runs from the conserved cysteine through the conserved F or W. D genes are given only for firm matches. Size values are once, few and many counts, or a class for expanded clones, and some rows have none.

size: NA
V: TRBV3-1
J: NA
D: TRBD1
CDR3: CVSSRTLGQKETQYF

size: few
V: TRBV9
J: TRBJ2-3
D: NA
CDR3: CASSVGGSADTQYF

size: many
V: TRBV6-5
J: TRBJ2-5
D: TRBD1
CDR3: CASSQQGGETQYF

size: few
V: TRBV7-3
J: TRBJ2-3
D: TRBD2
CDR3: CASSSAGGPGMSDTQYF

size: many
V: TRBV7-2
J: TRBJ2-5
D: TRBD2
CDR3: CASSTTGGQETQYF

size: NA
V: TRBV12-3/TRBV12-4
J: TRBJ1-5
D: NA
CDR3: CASTPGGAQPQHF

size: few
V: TRBV15
J: TRBJ1-5
D: TRBD1
CDR3: CATSSIGQGKSNQPQHF

size: few
V: TRBV27
J: TRBJ2-1
D: TRBD1
CDR3: CASSPTGVYNEQFF

size: few
V: TRBV15
J: NA
D: TRBD2
CDR3: CATAPGLADYEQYF

size: few
V: TRBV5-1
J: TRBJ2-5
D: TRBD2
CDR3: CASSLGVAGAQETQYF

size: NA
V: TRBV7-9
J: TRBJ2-7
D: NA
CDR3: CASSLGVPPYEQYF

size: many
V: TRBV10-3
J: TRBJ2-5
D: TRBD1
CDR3: CAISGTGRPETQYF

size: few
V: TRBV29-1
J: TRBJ2-7
D: TRBD1
CDR3: CSVEADRAAEQYF

size: NA
V: TRBV4-3
J: TRBJ1-1
D: NA
CDR3: CASSQDRGKNTEAFF

size: NA
V: TRBV4-1
J: TRBJ2-3
D: TRBD2
CDR3: CASSQVSGGALGDTQYF

size: few
V: TRBV7-3
J: TRBJ2-7
D: NA
CDR3: CASSSSGVSEQYF

size: NA
V: TRBV4-3
J: NA
D: TRBD2
CDR3: CASSQVAGGTYNEQYF

size: NA
V: TRBV9
J: TRBJ1-1
D: TRBD1
CDR3: CASSVGTGMAFF

size: NA
V: TRBV5-1
J: TRBJ1-1
D: NA
CDR3: CASYSRPENTEAFF

size: few
V: TRBV4-3
J: TRBJ2-7
D: TRBD2
CDR3: CASSQEWPSGGRSSYEQYF

size: NA
V: TRBV18
J: TRBJ2-1
D: NA
CDR3: CASSPPTHRVGDEQFF

size: NA
V: TRBV2
J: TRBJ2-1
D: NA
CDR3: CASSEARGFYEQFF

size: NA
V: TRBV12-3/TRBV12-4
J: TRBJ2-5
D: NA
CDR3: CASSWGLAGTPRTQYF

size: NA
V: TRBV5-5
J: TRBJ2-2
D: NA
CDR3: CASSLVDSDTGELFF

size: many
V: TRBV6-1
J: TRBJ2-1
D: NA
CDR3: CASSRTPYNEQFF

size: NA
V: TRBV28
J: TRBJ2-1
D: TRBD1
CDR3: CASNLRQGSIFDEQFF

size: once
V: TRBV5-1
J: TRBJ1-1
D: NA
CDR3: CASSSTGSYTEAFF

size: NA
V: TRBV7-2
J: TRBJ2-7
D: NA
CDR3: CASSPVGSSSYEQYF

size: NA
V: TRBV9
J: TRBJ2-7
D: TRBD1
CDR3: CASSSQGADEQYF

size: NA
V: TRBV9
J: TRBJ2-1
D: TRBD1
CDR3: CAGSMTGGGYNEQFF

size: few
V: TRBV7-2
J: NA
D: TRBD2
CDR3: CASSLGSGGSYNEQYF

size: few
V: TRBV5-1
J: TRBJ2-4
D: TRBD2
CDR3: CASSLGGRGRGNIQYF

size: few
V: TRBV6-1
J: TRBJ2-5
D: TRBD2
CDR3: CASGRPSGGALETQYF

size: NA
V: TRBV5-1
J: NA
D: TRBD1
CDR3: CASSVGTVNEQYF

size: NA
V: TRBV7-2
J: TRBJ2-1
D: NA
CDR3: CASSLGGLLATNEQFF

size: NA
V: TRBV10-3
J: TRBJ2-4
D: NA
CDR3: CAISEDGKNIQYF

size: NA
V: TRBV4-3
J: TRBJ2-3
D: TRBD2
CDR3: CASSQSGTSGVSTDTQYF

size: NA
V: TRBV28
J: TRBJ2-7
D: NA
CDR3: CASRIRGRSSYEQYF

size: few
V: TRBV27
J: TRBJ2-2
D: NA
CDR3: CASSPSGTSNTGELFF

size: NA
V: TRBV20-1
J: TRBJ2-3
D: TRBD2
CDR3: CSARRAGLAGDGTQYF

size: NA
V: TRBV14
J: TRBJ2-5
D: NA
CDR3: CASSQVCTRSETQYF

size: NA
V: TRBV28
J: TRBJ2-4
D: TRBD1
CDR3: CASSSQGQGGSDIQYF

size: NA
V: TRBV30
J: NA
D: NA
CDR3: CAWSRTEFEQYF

size: NA
V: TRBV7-9
J: TRBJ2-5
D: NA
CDR3: CASTIGGETQYF

size: few
V: TRBV4-1
J: TRBJ2-3
D: NA
CDR3: CASSQEGTLGTDTQYF

size: few
V: TRBV9
J: TRBJ1-2
D: NA
CDR3: CASSVARVVQGGYGYTF

size: NA
V: TRBV29-1
J: TRBJ1-1
D: NA
CDR3: CSVVQQLNTEAFF

size: NA
V: TRBV6-1
J: TRBJ1-5
D: NA
CDR3: CASSPDLPGQTSNQPQHF

size: NA
V: TRBV5-6
J: TRBJ2-1
D: NA
CDR3: CASSSFRDLGYNEQFF

size: NA
V: TRBV12-3/TRBV12-4
J: TRBJ2-3
D: TRBD2
CDR3: CASRTSGRADTQYF

size: NA
V: TRBV6-2/TRBV6-3
J: TRBJ2-3
D: TRBD2
CDR3: CASSYPTSGGMTDTQYF